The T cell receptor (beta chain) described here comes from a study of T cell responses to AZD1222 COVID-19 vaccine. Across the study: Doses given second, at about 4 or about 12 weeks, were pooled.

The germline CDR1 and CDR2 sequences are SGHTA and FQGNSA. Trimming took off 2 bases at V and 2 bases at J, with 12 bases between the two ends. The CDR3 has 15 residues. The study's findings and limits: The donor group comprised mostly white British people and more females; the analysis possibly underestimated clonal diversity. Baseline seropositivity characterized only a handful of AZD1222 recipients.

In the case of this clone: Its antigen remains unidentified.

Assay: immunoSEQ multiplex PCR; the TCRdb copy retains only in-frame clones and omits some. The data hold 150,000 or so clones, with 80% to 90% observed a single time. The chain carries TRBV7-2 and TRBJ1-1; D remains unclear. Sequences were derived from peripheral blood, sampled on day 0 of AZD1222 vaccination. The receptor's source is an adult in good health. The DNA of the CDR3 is TGTGCCAGCAGCTTAAAGCCAAGTATCAACACTGAAGCTTTCTTT. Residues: CASSLKPSINTEAFF.